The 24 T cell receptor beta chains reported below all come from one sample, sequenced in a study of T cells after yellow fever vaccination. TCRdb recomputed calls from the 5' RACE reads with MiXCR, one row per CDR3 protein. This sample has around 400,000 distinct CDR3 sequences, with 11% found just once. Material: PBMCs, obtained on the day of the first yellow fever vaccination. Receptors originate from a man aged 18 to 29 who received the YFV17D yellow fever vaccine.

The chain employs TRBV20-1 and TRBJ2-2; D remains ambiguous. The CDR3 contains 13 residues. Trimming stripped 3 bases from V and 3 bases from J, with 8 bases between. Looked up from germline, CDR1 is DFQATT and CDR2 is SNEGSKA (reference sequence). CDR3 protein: CSASRQDTGELFF. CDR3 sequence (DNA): TGCAGTGCTAGCCGGCAGGACACCGGGGAGCTGTTTTTT.

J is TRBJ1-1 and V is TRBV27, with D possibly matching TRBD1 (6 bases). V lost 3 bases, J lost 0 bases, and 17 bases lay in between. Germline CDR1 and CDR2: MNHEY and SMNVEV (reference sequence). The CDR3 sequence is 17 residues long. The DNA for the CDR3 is TGTGCCAGCAGTTTTTCGGCCCGAGGGGGGTTGAACACTGAAGCTTTCTTT. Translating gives CASSFSARGGLNTEAFF.

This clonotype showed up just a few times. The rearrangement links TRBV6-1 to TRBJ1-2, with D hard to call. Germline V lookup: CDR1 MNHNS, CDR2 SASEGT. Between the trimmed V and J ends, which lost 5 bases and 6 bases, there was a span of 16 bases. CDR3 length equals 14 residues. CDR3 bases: TGTGCCAGCAGTCCACGGACTGTGGGCGATGGCTACACCTTC. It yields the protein CASSPRTVGDGYTF.

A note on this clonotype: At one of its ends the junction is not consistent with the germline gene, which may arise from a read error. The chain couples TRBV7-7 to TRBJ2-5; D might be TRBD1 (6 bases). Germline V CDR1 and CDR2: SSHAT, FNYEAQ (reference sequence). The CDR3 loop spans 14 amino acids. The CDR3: CASSSWTEEETQYF. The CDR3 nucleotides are TGTGCTAGCAGCTCATGGACAGAGGAAGAGACCCAGTACTTC.

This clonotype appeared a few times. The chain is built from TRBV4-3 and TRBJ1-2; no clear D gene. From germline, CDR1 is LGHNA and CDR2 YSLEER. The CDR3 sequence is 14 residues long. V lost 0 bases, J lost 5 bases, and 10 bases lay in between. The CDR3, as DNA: TGCGCCAGCAGCCAAGATCTTGCGGGGTATGGCTACACCTTC. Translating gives CASSQDLAGYGYTF.

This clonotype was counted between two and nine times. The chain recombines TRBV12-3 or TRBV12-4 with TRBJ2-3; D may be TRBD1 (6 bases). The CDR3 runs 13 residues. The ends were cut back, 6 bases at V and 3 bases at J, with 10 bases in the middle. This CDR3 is CASRRTETDTQYF. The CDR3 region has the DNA TGTGCCAGCAGACGGACAGAAACAGATACGCAGTATTTT.

CDR3 bases: TGTGCCAGCAGCCACCCGGAGGCTTCTAACTATGGCTACACCTTC. It is translated as CASSHPEASNYGYTF. The chain couples TRBV5-5 to TRBJ1-2, with D uncertain. The length of the CDR3 is 15 residues. Germline V gene lookup returns CDR1 SGHKS and CDR2 YYEKEE (reference sequence). The V end was cut by 4 bases, the J end by 0 bases, with 13 bases between.

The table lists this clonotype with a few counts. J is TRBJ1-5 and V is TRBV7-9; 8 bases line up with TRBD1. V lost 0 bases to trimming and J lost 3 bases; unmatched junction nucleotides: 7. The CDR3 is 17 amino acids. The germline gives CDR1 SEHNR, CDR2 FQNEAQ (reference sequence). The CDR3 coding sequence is TGTGCCAGCAGCTTAGCAGGCCGGGGACAGGACAATCAGCCCCAGCATTTT. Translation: CASSLAGRGQDNQPQHF.

The CDR3: CASRLTGAGGNTEAFF. DNA for the CDR3: TGCGCCAGCCGCCTTACAGGGGCCGGGGGGAACACTGAAGCTTTCTTT. The rearrangement uses TRBV5-1 and TRBJ1-1; the match to TRBD1 covers 7 bases. The CDR3 spans 16 residues. V was clipped by 7 bases and J by 1 base; unmatched bases: 13. CDR1 SGHRS and CDR2 YFSETQ come from the germline V gene.

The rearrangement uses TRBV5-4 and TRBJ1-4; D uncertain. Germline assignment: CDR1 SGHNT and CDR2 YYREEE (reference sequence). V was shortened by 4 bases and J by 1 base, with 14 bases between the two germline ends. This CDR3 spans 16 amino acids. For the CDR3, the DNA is TGTGCCAGCAGCCCGGCCCCCCGCGAAACTAATGAAAAACTGTTTTTT. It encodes CASSPAPRETNEKLFF.

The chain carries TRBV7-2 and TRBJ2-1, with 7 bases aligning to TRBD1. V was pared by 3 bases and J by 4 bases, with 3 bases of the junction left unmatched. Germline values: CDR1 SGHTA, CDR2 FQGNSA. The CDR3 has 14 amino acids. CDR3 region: CASSFRGQYNEQFF. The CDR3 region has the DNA TGTGCCAGCAGCTTTAGGGGGCAGTACAATGAGCAGTTCTTC.

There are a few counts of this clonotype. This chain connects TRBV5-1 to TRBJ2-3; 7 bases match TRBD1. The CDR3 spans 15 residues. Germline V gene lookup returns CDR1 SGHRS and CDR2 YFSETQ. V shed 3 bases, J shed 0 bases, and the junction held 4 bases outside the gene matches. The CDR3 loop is CASSYQTGSTDTQYF. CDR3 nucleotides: TGCGCCAGCAGCTACCAGACAGGGAGCACAGATACGCAGTATTTT.

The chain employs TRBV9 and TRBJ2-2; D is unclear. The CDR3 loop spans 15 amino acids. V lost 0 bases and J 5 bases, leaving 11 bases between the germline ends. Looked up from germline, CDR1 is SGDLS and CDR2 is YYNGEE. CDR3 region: CASSVVETGTGELFF. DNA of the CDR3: TGTGCCAGCAGCGTAGTAGAGACGGGTACCGGGGAGCTGTTTTTT.

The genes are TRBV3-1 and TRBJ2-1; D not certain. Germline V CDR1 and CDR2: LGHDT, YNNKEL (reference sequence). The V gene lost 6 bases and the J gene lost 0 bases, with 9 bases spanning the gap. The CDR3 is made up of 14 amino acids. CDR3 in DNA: TGTGCCAGCAGATCGGCGGACTCCTACAATGAGCAGTTCTTC. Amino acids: CASRSADSYNEQFF.

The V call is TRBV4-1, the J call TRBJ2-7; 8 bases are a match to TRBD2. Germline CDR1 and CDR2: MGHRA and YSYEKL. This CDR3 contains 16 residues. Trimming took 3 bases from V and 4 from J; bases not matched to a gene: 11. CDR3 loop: CASSHLLAPGGYEQYF. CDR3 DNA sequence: TGCGCCAGCAGCCATCTTCTAGCCCCGGGGGGGTACGAGCAGTACTTC.

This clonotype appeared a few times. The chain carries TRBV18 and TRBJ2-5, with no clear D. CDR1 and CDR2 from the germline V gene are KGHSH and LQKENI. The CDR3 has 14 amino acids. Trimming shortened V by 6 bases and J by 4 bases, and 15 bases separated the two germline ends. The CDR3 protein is CASSLSALVETQYF. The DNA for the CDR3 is TGTGCCAGCTCGCTCTCGGCCCTTGTAGAGACCCAGTACTTC.

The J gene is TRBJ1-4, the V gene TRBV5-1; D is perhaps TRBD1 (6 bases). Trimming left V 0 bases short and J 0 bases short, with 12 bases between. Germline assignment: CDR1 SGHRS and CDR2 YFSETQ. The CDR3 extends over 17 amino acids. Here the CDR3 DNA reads TGCGCCAGCAGCTTGGGATTCGGGGGCCCAACTAATGAAAAACTGTTTTTT. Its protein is CASSLGFGGPTNEKLFF.

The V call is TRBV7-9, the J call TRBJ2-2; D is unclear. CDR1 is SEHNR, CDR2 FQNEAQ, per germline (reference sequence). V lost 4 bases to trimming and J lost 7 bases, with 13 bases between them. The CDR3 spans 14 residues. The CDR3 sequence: CASSSLLFSGELFF. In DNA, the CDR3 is TGTGCCAGCAGCTCCCTTCTTTTTAGCGGGGAGCTGTTTTTT.

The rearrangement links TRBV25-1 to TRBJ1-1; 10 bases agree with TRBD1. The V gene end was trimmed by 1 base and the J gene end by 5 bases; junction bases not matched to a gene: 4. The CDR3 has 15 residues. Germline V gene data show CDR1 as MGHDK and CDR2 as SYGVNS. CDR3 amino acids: CASSEWTGGETEAFF. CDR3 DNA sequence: TGTGCCAGCAGTGAATGGACAGGGGGAGAGACTGAAGCTTTCTTT.

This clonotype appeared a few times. CDR3 amino acids: CASSRITGVGTEAFF. The CDR3 nucleotides are TGCGCCAGCAGCCGAATCACCGGGGTGGGCACTGAAGCTTTCTTT. This chain uses TRBV4-3 with TRBJ1-1, with D unresolved. CDR3 length: 15 residues. The germline V gene has CDR1 LGHNA and CDR2 YSLEER. The ends were cut back, 4 bases at V and 4 bases at J, with 16 bases in the middle.

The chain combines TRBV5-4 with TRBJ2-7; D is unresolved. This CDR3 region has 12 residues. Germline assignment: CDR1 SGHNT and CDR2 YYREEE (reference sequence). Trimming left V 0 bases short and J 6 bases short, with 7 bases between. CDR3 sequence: CASSLGAGEQYV. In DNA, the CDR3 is TGTGCCAGCAGCTTGGGCGCCGGCGAGCAGTACGTC.

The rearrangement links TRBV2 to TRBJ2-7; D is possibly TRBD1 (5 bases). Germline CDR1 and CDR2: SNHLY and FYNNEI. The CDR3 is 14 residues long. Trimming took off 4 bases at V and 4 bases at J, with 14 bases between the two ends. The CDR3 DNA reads TGTGCCAGCAGTGCCTCCTTTACAGGTTACGAGCAGTACTTC. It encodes CASSASFTGYEQYF.

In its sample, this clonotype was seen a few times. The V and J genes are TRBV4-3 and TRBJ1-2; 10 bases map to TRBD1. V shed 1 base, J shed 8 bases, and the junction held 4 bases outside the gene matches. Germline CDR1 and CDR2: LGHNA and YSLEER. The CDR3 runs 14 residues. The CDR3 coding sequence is TGCGCCAGCAGCCAAGGACAGGGGGCAGGGGGCTACACCTTC. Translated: CASSQGQGAGGYTF.

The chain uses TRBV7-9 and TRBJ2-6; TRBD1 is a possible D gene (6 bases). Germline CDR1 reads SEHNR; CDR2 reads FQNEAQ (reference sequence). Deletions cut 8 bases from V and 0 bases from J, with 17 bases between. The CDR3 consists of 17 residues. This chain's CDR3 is CASLGRGVYSGANVLTF. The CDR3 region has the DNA TGTGCCAGCCTGGGCAGGGGCGTCTACTCTGGGGCCAACGTCCTGACTTTC.